These 11 T cell receptor beta chains came from one sample sequenced in a study of blood T cells in healthy people across ages. PCR was performed a second time for about 6 to 12 cycles using a sample-barcoded 5' primer and a J-beta primer mix. TCRdb analysed the 5' RACE reads with MiXCR anew, one entry per CDR3 protein. The table records fewer than 2,000,000 distinct CDR3 sequences, roughly two fifths of them present only once. Sequenced material: blood. The source is a human donor in good health.

This chain connects TRBV5-1 to TRBJ2-7; 7 bases match TRBD1. Germline V lookup: CDR1 SGHRS, CDR2 YFSETQ. The CDR3 spans 14 residues. V lost 5 bases and J lost 7; bases outside the gene matches: 12. This CDR3 reads CASSPDRAFGEQYF. In DNA form, the CDR3 reads TGCGCCAGCAGTCCTGACAGGGCTTTTGGTGAGCAGTACTTC.

This clonotype came up many times. V gene TRBV9 combines with J gene TRBJ1-2; D perhaps matches TRBD1 (5 bases). The CDR3 covers 14 residues. Germline V CDR1 and CDR2: SGDLS, YYNGEE. The V end was cut by 4 bases, the J end by 4 bases, with 14 bases between. In DNA form, the CDR3 reads TGTGCCAGCAGCTACAGCGACAGCCTCTATGGCTACACCTTC. This codes for CASSYSDSLYGYTF.

The genes are TRBV15 and TRBJ2-5, with D possibly matching TRBD2 (5 bases). The germline CDR1 and CDR2 sequences are LNHNV and YYDKDF (reference sequence). Between the trimmed V and J ends, which lost 2 bases and 2 bases, there was a span of 9 bases. The CDR3 contains 14 residues. The CDR3 DNA reads as TGTGCCACCAGCAGATCACTAGATCAAGAGACCCAGTACTTC. This gives the protein CATSRSLDQETQYF.

There are a few counts of this clonotype. The chain has TRBV4-3 and TRBJ2-3; D is undetermined. Looked up from germline, CDR1 is LGHNA and CDR2 is YSLEER. V was trimmed by 5 bases and J by 2 bases, leaving 11 bases between them. The CDR3 covers 14 residues. CDR3 in DNA: TGCGCCAGCAGCATGGACCGGTACACAGATACGCAGTATTTT. Its translation: CASSMDRYTDTQYF.

The V and J genes are TRBV7-3 and TRBJ2-1, with TRBD2 as a possible D gene (6 bases). The germline V gene has CDR1 SGHTA and CDR2 FQGTGA. The V end was cut by 2 bases, the J end by 5 bases, with 13 bases between. The CDR3 is 15 amino acids. The CDR3 loop reads CASSLGGSFHNEQFF. CDR3 DNA: TGTGCCAGCAGCTTAGGGGGGTCCTTCCACAATGAGCAGTTCTTC.

This chain connects TRBV3-1 to TRBJ1-1, with 9 bases lining up with TRBD1. The junction had 7 bases not matched to a gene; V was cut back by 3 bases and J by 8 bases. This CDR3 is built from 14 residues. Per germline, CDR1 LGHDT and CDR2 YNNKEL (reference sequence). The DNA of the CDR3 is TGTGCCAGCAGCCAGGGGGGACAGGGAGCCGAAGCTTTCTTT. This encodes CASSQGGQGAEAFF.

The chain joins TRBV4-3 to TRBJ2-5, with D perhaps TRBD2 (5 bases). The CDR3 is made up of 16 amino acids. CDR1 is LGHNA, CDR2 YSLEER, per germline. The ends were cut back, 4 bases at V and 3 bases at J, with 18 bases in the middle. CDR3 sequence: CASSRRAGLFKETQYF. The CDR3 DNA follows: TGCGCCAGCAGCCGGCGGGCGGGCTTATTTAAAGAGACCCAGTACTTC.

This clonotype was picked up a small number of times. This chain connects TRBV6-5 to TRBJ1-2; D remains unclear. The V end was cut by 5 bases, the J end by 2 bases, with 12 bases between. Germline-derived CDR1 and CDR2 are MNHEY and SVGAGI. This CDR3 comprises 14 residues. The DNA of the CDR3 is TGTGCCAGCAGTCGCGCTCCGCGGAACTATGGCTACACCTTC. The encoded protein is CASSRAPRNYGYTF.

In its sample, this clonotype was seen a few times. This chain joins TRBV20-1 and TRBJ2-7, with TRBD1 matching 10 bases. The germline gives CDR1 DFQATT, CDR2 SNEGSKA (reference sequence). Trimming removed 6 bases from V and 3 bases from J; junction bases left unmatched: 14. There are 16 residues in the CDR3. This CDR3 is CSATRLGQGESYEQYF. In nucleotides, the CDR3 is TGCAGTGCCACTAGATTAGGACAGGGGGAGAGCTACGAGCAGTACTTC.

This clonotype has just a few counts. The V call is TRBV10-2, the J call TRBJ2-3, with 8 bases lining up with TRBD2. Germline V lookup: CDR1 WSHSY, CDR2 SAAADI. Germline trimming cut 0 bases from V and 2 bases from J; bases unmatched to any gene: 7. This CDR3 contains 17 residues. The CDR3 here is CASSESSGVLLTDTQYF. CDR3 bases: TGCGCCAGCAGTGAGTCTAGCGGGGTTCTTCTCACAGATACGCAGTATTTT.

The CDR3 sequence: CASSFASGGGDSPDTQYF. The CDR3 region has the DNA TGTGCCAGCAGTTTTGCTAGCGGGGGAGGCGATTCTCCAGATACGCAGTATTTT. This sequence joins TRBV28 and TRBJ2-3; TRBD2 agrees at 10 bases. Looked up from germline, CDR1 is MDHEN and CDR2 is SYDVKM. This CDR3 region has 18 residues. The V and J ends lost 3 bases and 4 bases, in that order; junction bases with no gene match: 13.